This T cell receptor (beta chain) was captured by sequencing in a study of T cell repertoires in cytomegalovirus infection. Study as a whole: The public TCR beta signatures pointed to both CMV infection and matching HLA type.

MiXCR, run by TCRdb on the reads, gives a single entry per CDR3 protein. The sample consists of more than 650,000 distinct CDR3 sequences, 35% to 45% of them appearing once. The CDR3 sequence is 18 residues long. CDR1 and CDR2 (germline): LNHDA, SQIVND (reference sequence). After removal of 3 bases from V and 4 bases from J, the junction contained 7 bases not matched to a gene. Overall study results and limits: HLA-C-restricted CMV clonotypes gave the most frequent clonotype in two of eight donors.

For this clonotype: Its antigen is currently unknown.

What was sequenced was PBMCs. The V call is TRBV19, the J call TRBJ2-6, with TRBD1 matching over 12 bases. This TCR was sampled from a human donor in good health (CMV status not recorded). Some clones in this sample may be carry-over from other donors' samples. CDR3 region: CASSILGQGAKGANVLTF. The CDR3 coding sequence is TGTGCCAGTAGTATCCTGGGACAGGGGGCGAAGGGGGCCAACGTCCTGACTTTC.